Here is one T cell receptor (beta chain) with its context. The Seattle patients, enrolled during active infection, were followed longitudinally. This specimen comes from a study of blood T cell repertoires in COVID-19. Study overall: Sample material is recorded as cDNA or gDNA derived from T cells, B-cell-depleted T cells, or PBMCs.

Profiled with immunoSEQ multiplex PCR; TCRdb holds only in-frame clones, not every one. The table has about 150,000 clones, over 75% seen once. Trimming took 2 bases from V and 7 from J; bases not matched to a gene: 9. CDR1 is SGHDT and CDR2 is YYEEEE in the germline V gene. This CDR3 has 15 residues. The TCR originated in a man between 18 and 29 years old with COVID-19, enrolled during active disease. The chain links TRBV5-6 to TRBJ2-1, with 7 bases aligning to TRBD1. The sequencing sample was made of peripheral blood. DNA of the CDR3: TGTGCCAGCAGCTTTTGGGGACAGTTTGCGAATGAGCAGTTCTTC. It yields the protein CASSFWGQFANEQFF.